This TCR beta chain originates from a study of PD-L1 blockade in urothelial cancer (dated by TCRdb to the late 2010s). Concerning the study at large: All patients started therapy in the mid-2010s and received atezolizumab 1,200 mg intravenously every 3 weeks. Twenty-five of 29 patients were males with bladder-origin urothelial cancer, and 18 of 29 reported a prior smoking history. An ECOG performance status of 0 or 1 was recorded for the patients, and 0 to 3 prior chemotherapy regimens had been received by the patients. Blood samples were analyzed at two time points: 3 weeks after treatment start (second dose) and 6 weeks after treatment start. Blood samples yielded a median of roughly 140,000 T cells and more than 75,000 unique TCRs, with median clonality roughly 0.085. The study, an exploratory multi-omic analysis, examined somatic, immune and clinical correlates of response to PD-L1 blockade with atezolizumab in urothelial cancer. Pretreatment tumor samples, along with matched peripheral blood serially collected before and after atezolizumab treatment, were subjected to TCR sequencing. Progression-free survival longer than 6 months counted as durable clinical benefit, and TCR features were additionally tested against both progression-free and overall survival. Whole exome sequencing and RNA sequencing of pretreatment tumors were performed alongside TCR sequencing in the same patients. Durable clinical benefit was achieved by nine patients and was not achieved by 20 patients. Some 30 patients had pretreatment blood TCR-seq, about 25 had at least one posttreatment blood collection, and about 25 had tumor TCR-seq.

The germline V gene supplies CDR1 MDHEN and CDR2 SYDVKM. V drops 3 bases and J drops 7 bases, leaving 9 bases in between. Inclusive of the bounding cysteine and phenylalanine, the CDR3 is 12 residues long. Left in the record is the CDR3 DNA by itself, 36 bases read in frame from the first base. Regarding this clone: Its binding antigen is unknown. One base away there is no much larger clone; base qualities are not given.

The cohort included about 29 patients with locally advanced or metastatic urothelial carcinoma who were treated at Memorial Sloan Kettering on a trial protocol. Peripheral blood mononuclear cells were collected pretreatment and during treatment, at between 1 and 8 total time points per patient. The Qiagen DNeasy Blood extraction kit was used to purify genomic DNA from total PBMCs and from tumor samples. PBMCs were collected pretreatment and during treatment, and were isolated and stored as previously described. The paper as a whole reports these results and caveats: Among patients with durable benefit, tumor-associated TCR clones showed greater expansion in peripheral blood 3 weeks after treatment started (n of about 20, p = 0.022). Small sample size (n ≈ 27) and many exploratory analyses mean the results are intended to be hypothesis-generating. Improved progression-free and overall survival was associated with having pretreatment peripheral blood TCR clonality below the median.

To estimate absolute template abundance from read counts, synthetic TCR analog templates were spiked into each PCR. TCRbeta CDR3 regions were amplified from genomic DNA with bias-controlled V and J gene primers using the immunoSEQ assay. Sequencing of rearranged TCRbeta segments was done at approximately 20X coverage. The paper's data handling went like this. Sequencing errors were corrected by clustering and CDR3s were annotated against IMGT to assign V, D and J genes. Out-of-frame and stop-codon sequences were excluded, and only productive TCRbeta rearrangements were used in downstream analyses. Clonality was computed as one minus Shannon entropy normalized by the log of the number of unique productive sequences. Fisher's exact test with Benjamini-Hochberg correction, using a cutoff of adjusted p below 0.01, was how clones that differed between time points or between blood and tumor were identified. TCRdb retrieved this table from immuneACCESS and kept in-frame rearrangements only. Not all clones are present; in checked studies, unresolved V genes account for under half, and no reason is known for the remainder. V and J calls and clone size follow that table, whereas D and trimming were derived from the DNA. The sample table lists 70,000 to 75,000 clones, 84% of them with a count of one. The ten largest make up 4% to 5% of the sample.

The TCR sequence derives from a man aged 65-85 years with urothelial cancer. The chain employs TRBV28 and TRBJ1-2, with the D gene uncertain. Here the sequenced sample was PBMCs, taken around atezolizumab (anti-PD-L1) treatment. The CDR3 corresponds to CASSFQAGGYTF. The DNA sequence is TGTGCCAGCAGTTTTCAGGCTGGTGGCTACACCTTC.